This T cell receptor (beta chain) was recovered during a study of human T cells and chemical hapten exposure. Study overall: A 2 cm by 2 cm inner upper arm patch received 2% DPC for sensitization.

Time point reported: patch test 1, 2 weeks after DPC sensitization. The treatment: therapeutic diphenylcyclopropenone sensitization with weekly scalp DPC. Sequencing started from total RNA isolated from unfractionated whole blood. V was cut by 0 bases and J by 2 bases, with 5 bases left in between. Looked up from germline, CDR1 is DFQATT and CDR2 is SNEGSKA (reference sequence). The CDR3 extends over 14 amino acids. Original data processing: TCR counts had a median of around 94,000 per sample and spanned roughly 20,000 to 690,600. TCRdb reprocessed the RACE reads with MiXCR, giving one entry per CDR3 protein. The V and J calls here are based on TCRdb, not the publication. The repertoire has some 52,000 distinct CDR3 sequences, 11% of them found once; the top ten carry approximately 1.8%. This clonotype was detected ten times or more.

The chain joins TRBV20-1 to TRBJ1-6, with D hard to call. Specimen: whole blood, collected in connection with sensitization to the hapten diphenylcyclopropenone (DPC). This clonotype was obtained from a middle-aged woman with alopecia areata. Some clones in this sample may be carry-over from other donors' samples. CDR3 loop: CSARDGPYNSPLHF. The DNA for the CDR3 is TGCAGTGCTAGAGATGGCCCCTATAATTCACCCCTCCACTTT.